The 28 T cell receptor beta chains given below trace back to one sample, sequenced in a study of shared clonotypes between healthy human individuals (dated by TCRdb to the early 2020s). The library was made by the immunoSEQ multiplex PCR assay. Entries here come from immuneACCESS through TCRdb and include only in-frame sequences with V and J called. Some clones fail to appear in such tables; in the studies checked, an unresolved V gene covers under half of the shortfall, and the cause of the remainder is unknown. The sample profile shows millions of clones; about 92% of them were found once. In total, the top ten clones hold roughly 0.13% of the sample. The sample taken for sequencing was naive CD4+ T cells sorted from blood. The cell subset or site label on this specimen signifies: CD45RA+ positively selected. The origin of the receptors is a man between 18 and 35 years old in good health.

The rearrangement uses TRBV2 and TRBJ1-5, with D tentatively TRBD1 (5 bases). Trimming took off 1 base at V and 7 bases at J, with 17 bases between the two ends. The CDR3 is 16 residues long. In germline, CDR1 is SNHLY, CDR2 FYNNEI. The CDR3: CASSEDGAGKGQPQHF. As DNA, the CDR3 is TGTGCCAGCAGTGAAGATGGGGCAGGGAAGGGCCAGCCCCAGCATTTT.

The gene calls are TRBV5-4 and TRBJ1-5, with TRBD1 identical over 8 bases. The V gene's germline CDR1 is SGHNT and CDR2 YYREEE (reference sequence). The CDR3 is 16 residues long. With 0 bases clipped from V and 0 bases from J, the junction kept 2 bases outside the gene matches. The CDR3 nucleotides read TGTGCCAGCAGCTTGGCTGGACAGGGTAGCAATCAGCCCCAGCATTTT. Encoded protein: CASSLAGQGSNQPQHF.

This chain connects TRBV10-2 to TRBJ1-2, with D tentatively TRBD1 (5 bases). The germline CDR1 and CDR2 sequences are WSHSY and SAAADI. Trimming cost V 3 bases and J 8 bases, with 13 bases left between them. There are 13 residues in the CDR3. CDR3 in DNA: TGCGCCAGCAGTGAATTCTTAGGGGTCGGCTACACCTTC. Translated, it gives CASSEFLGVGYTF.

The chain carries TRBV6-6 and TRBJ1-1, with a weak D call TRBD1 (6 bases). Germline lookup yields CDR1 MNHNY and CDR2 SVGAGI (reference sequence). The CDR3 is 13 residues long. Trimming removed 7 bases at V and 1 base at J, with 10 bases between. CDR3 nucleotides: TGTGCCAGCAACAGGGAAAGGAACACTGAAGCTTTCTTT. As protein: CASNRERNTEAFF.

The chain recombines TRBV4-1 with TRBJ1-6; TRBD1 matches at 9 bases. The CDR3 covers 19 residues. In germline, CDR1 is MGHRA, CDR2 YSYEKL. After removal of 1 base from V and 3 bases from J, the junction contained 10 bases not matched to a gene. CDR3 sequence reads: CASSQVGLGTGIYNSPLHF. The DNA for the CDR3 is TGCGCCAGCAGCCAAGTGGGGCTAGGGACAGGGATCTATAATTCACCCCTCCACTTT.

CDR3 coding DNA: TGTGCCAGCAGTTACGTCCAGACGGGTAACTATGGCTACACCTTC. Its translation: CASSYVQTGNYGYTF. The V gene is TRBV6-5, the J gene TRBJ1-2; D ambiguous. This CDR3 spans 15 amino acids. Germline V lookup: CDR1 MNHEY, CDR2 SVGAGI. Trimming took 2 bases from V and 1 from J, leaving 11 bases between them.

This clone was picked up one time. This specimen includes other DNA sequences encoding the same CDR3. The genes are TRBV5-1 and TRBJ2-5, with D possibly TRBD2 on 6 matching bases. V was clipped by 4 bases and J by 1 base, with 11 bases between them. The CDR3 covers 14 residues. Germline V gives CDR1 SGHRS, CDR2 YFSETQ. CDR3 loop: CASSRGTSQETQYF. CDR3 nucleotides: TGCGCCAGCAGCAGAGGGACTTCCCAAGAGACCCAGTACTTC.

CDR3 protein: CASSVDYPGAPGSPLHF. For the CDR3, the DNA is TGTGCCAGCAGCGTAGACTATCCGGGGGCCCCGGGATCACCCCTCCACTTT. This chain uses TRBV9 with TRBJ1-6; tentatively, D is TRBD1 (6 bases). The CDR3 has 17 residues. From germline, CDR1 is SGDLS and CDR2 YYNGEE. Deletions cut 0 bases from V and 10 bases from J, with 20 bases between.

The V gene is TRBV4-1, the J gene TRBJ1-6; possible D gene TRBD1, 5 bases. The CDR3 runs 15 residues. V lost 0 bases and J 9 bases, leaving 12 bases between the germline ends. In germline, CDR1 is MGHRA, CDR2 YSYEKL. The CDR3 protein is CASSQDLGGSSPLHF. For the CDR3, the DNA is TGCGCCAGCAGCCAAGATTTGGGGGGGAGTTCACCCCTCCACTTT.

The V and J genes are TRBV18 and TRBJ2-7; 9 bases are shared with TRBD1. The CDR3 totals 15 residues. In germline, CDR1 is KGHSH, CDR2 LQKENI. J was trimmed by 4 bases and V by 0 bases; bases with no gene match: 4. The CDR3 loop is CASSPPSGQGYEQYF. The CDR3 coding sequence is TGTGCCAGCTCACCACCGTCGGGACAGGGATACGAGCAGTACTTC.

The chain recombines TRBV7-2 with TRBJ1-3, with D tentatively TRBD1 (6 bases). Germline assignment: CDR1 SGHTA and CDR2 FQGNSA. The CDR3 consists of 16 residues. The germline V and J ends were trimmed by 1 base and 2 bases, with 12 bases remaining between them. The CDR3 DNA follows: TGTGCCAGCAGCTTAGTTGAGGGGGTTACTGGAAACACCATATATTTT. Its translation is CASSLVEGVTGNTIYF.

This chain links TRBV5-6 with TRBJ2-5; perhaps TRBD1 as D (5 bases). The CDR3 has 15 residues. Trimming stripped 4 bases from V and 2 bases from J, with 15 bases between. CDR1 and CDR2 (germline): SGHDT, YYEEEE. The CDR3 sequence: CASSPKGWYQETQYF. CDR3 DNA sequence: TGTGCCAGCAGCCCCAAGGGGTGGTATCAAGAGACCCAGTACTTC.

The chain couples TRBV19 to TRBJ2-7; tentatively, D is TRBD1 (6 bases). The germline V and J ends were trimmed by 4 bases and 6 bases, with 13 bases remaining between them. Germline V gene lookup returns CDR1 LNHDA and CDR2 SQIVND (reference sequence). The CDR3 has 13 residues. The CDR3 is CASSKTQGFEQYF. The CDR3, as DNA: TGTGCCAGTAGTAAGACTCAGGGGTTCGAGCAGTACTTC.

V is TRBV29-1 and J is TRBJ2-5, with a tentative D call TRBD1 (6 bases). CDR3 length equals 15 residues. Germline CDR1 and CDR2: SQVTM and ANQGSEA. Trimming cost V 5 bases and J 3 bases, with 19 bases left between them. DNA of the CDR3: TGCAGCGTTTTATGGTTCGGGGACACGAAAGAGACCCAGTACTTC. Translating gives CSVLWFGDTKETQYF.

This clone appeared once. This rearrangement joins TRBV7-9 to TRBJ1-6, with D perhaps matching TRBD1 (5 bases). V shed 5 bases and J shed 7 bases, with 15 bases lying between them. Germline CDR1 is SEHNR and CDR2 is FQNEAQ (reference sequence). This CDR3 is 15 amino acids long. The CDR3 DNA reads as TGTGCCAGCAGCCCTTCGGGGGGAGGGAATTCACCCCTCCACTTT. Its protein is CASSPSGGGNSPLHF.

V gene TRBV5-4 combines with J gene TRBJ2-5, with 9 bases that match TRBD2. The germline gives CDR1 SGHNT, CDR2 YYREEE (reference sequence). The junction had 9 bases not matched to a gene; V was cut back by 4 bases and J by 2 bases. The CDR3 sequence is 16 residues long. The CDR3 bases are TGTGCCAGCAGCAGAACGACTAGCGGTGTACAAGAGACCCAGTACTTC. As protein: CASSRTTSGVQETQYF.

V and J are TRBV28 and TRBJ2-7; D may be TRBD2 (5 bases). Germline CDR1 is MDHEN and CDR2 is SYDVKM. The V gene lost 3 bases and the J gene lost 1 base, with 7 bases spanning the gap. This CDR3 spans 13 amino acids. CDR3 sequence reads: CASSLEVSYEQYF. Written as DNA, the CDR3 is TGTGCCAGCAGTTTGGAGGTATCCTACGAGCAGTACTTC.

The chain combines TRBV4-2 with TRBJ2-5; 10 nucleotides align to TRBD1. Germline loops: CDR1 LGHNA, CDR2 YNFKEQ. V dropped 1 base and J dropped 5; count of bases not matched to a gene: 4. The CDR3 contains 15 residues. The CDR3 coding sequence is TGTGCCAGCAGCCAAGTAGCGACAGGGGGCGAGACCCAGTACTTC. Its translation: CASSQVATGGETQYF.

V gene TRBV28 combines with J gene TRBJ1-2, with D possibly being TRBD1 (6 bases). Trimming removed 5 bases at V and 4 bases at J, with 29 bases between. Germline loops: CDR1 MDHEN, CDR2 SYDVKM. The CDR3 length is 19 residues. CDR3: CASSLASVQGAGSGYGYTF. CDR3 bases: TGTGCCAGCAGTCTAGCGTCTGTACAGGGCGCGGGGAGCGGCTATGGCTACACCTTC.

In DNA, the CDR3 is TGCGCCAGCAGCCTCCTGGGACTAGATGGGCCCCAGCATTTT. Translation: CASSLLGLDGPQHF. V usage is TRBV5-1 and J usage is TRBJ1-5, with D perhaps matching TRBD1 (5 bases). V gave up 4 bases and J gave up 9 bases, with 17 bases separating them. This CDR3 has 14 amino acids. From germline, CDR1 is SGHRS and CDR2 YFSETQ.

The chain is built from TRBV7-9 and TRBJ2-5; D ambiguous. Trimming pared 3 bases from V and 5 bases from J, leaving 16 bases between. The length of the CDR3 is 15 residues. CDR1 and CDR2 (germline): SEHNR, FQNEAQ (reference sequence). Here the CDR3 reads CASSFLGDPGETQYF. CDR3 DNA: TGTGCCAGCAGCTTCTTGGGTGACCCAGGCGAGACCCAGTACTTC.

The V and J genes are TRBV28 and TRBJ2-7, with D tentatively TRBD1 (5 bases). Germline lookup yields CDR1 MDHEN and CDR2 SYDVKM. The CDR3 is 14 amino acids. Between the trimmed V and J ends, which lost 6 bases and 0 bases, there was a span of 12 bases. The CDR3 nucleotides read TGTGCCAGCAGCCCCACAGGTCACTCCTACGAGCAGTACTTC. Protein sequence: CASSPTGHSYEQYF.

The chain joins TRBV11-2 to TRBJ2-5; D uncertain. Germline values: CDR1 SGHAT, CDR2 FQNNGV. The CDR3 sequence is 14 residues long. The germline V and J ends were trimmed by 1 base and 5 bases, with 11 bases remaining between them. As DNA, the CDR3 is TGTGCCAGCAGCTTAGGTCGAGGAACCGAGACCCAGTACTTC. Translation: CASSLGRGTETQYF.

This sequence joins TRBV7-9 and TRBJ2-5; a possible D gene is TRBD1 (5 bases). Germline CDR1 is SEHNR and CDR2 is FQNEAQ (reference sequence). The CDR3 is made up of 15 amino acids. V gave up 5 bases and J gave up 6 bases, with 19 bases separating them. In nucleotides, the CDR3 is TGTGCCAGCAGCCGGTTATCGGGCAGGGAAAAGACCCAGTACTTC. Its protein product is CASSRLSGREKTQYF.

In the case of this clone: Different DNA sequences within this sample yield the same CDR3. The CDR3 is CASSLSGQGAYEQYF. The CDR3 bases are TGTGCCAGCAGTTTATCAGGACAGGGGGCCTACGAGCAGTACTTC. The V and J genes are TRBV27 and TRBJ2-7; 10 positions match TRBD1. CDR1 MNHEY and CDR2 SMNVEV come from the germline V gene (reference sequence). CDR3 length: 15 amino acids. With V trimmed by 0 bases and J by 2 bases, 1 base remained unmatched.

V gene TRBV7-9 combines with J gene TRBJ2-7; possible D gene TRBD2, 6 bases. The germline V gene encodes CDR1 SEHNR and CDR2 FQNEAQ (reference sequence). V lost 4 bases and J lost 3, with 10 bases in between. This CDR3 has 13 amino acids. This CDR3 is CASSSRGGYEQYF. In DNA form, the CDR3 reads TGTGCCAGCAGCTCGCGGGGAGGCTACGAGCAGTACTTC.

The chain joins TRBV5-5 to TRBJ2-5; possible D gene TRBD1, 5 bases. The germline CDR1 and CDR2 sequences are SGHKS and YYEKEE (reference sequence). Trimming shortened V by 0 bases and J by 4 bases, and 10 bases separated the two germline ends. CDR3 length: 14 residues. CDR3 sequence: CASSLVGARETQYF. For the CDR3, the DNA is TGTGCCAGCAGCTTGGTAGGGGCGCGAGAGACCCAGTACTTC.

The chain is built from TRBV30 and TRBJ2-1, with unresolved D. V lost 0 bases to trimming and J lost 5 bases, with 11 bases between them. This CDR3 comprises 14 residues. Germline lookup yields CDR1 GTSNPN and CDR2 SVGIG (reference sequence). The CDR3 region has the DNA TGTGCCTGGAGTGTACTCCCGGTAAACAATGAGCAGTTCTTC. Amino acids: CAWSVLPVNNEQFF. The full variable domain, with the rest looked up from reference TRBV30 and TRBJ2-1, is SQTIHQWPATLVQPVGSPLSLECTVEGTSNPNLYWYRQAAGRGLQLLFYSVGIGQISSEVPQNLSASRPQDRQFILSSKKLLLSDSGFYLCAWSVLPVNNEQFFGPGTRLTVL.